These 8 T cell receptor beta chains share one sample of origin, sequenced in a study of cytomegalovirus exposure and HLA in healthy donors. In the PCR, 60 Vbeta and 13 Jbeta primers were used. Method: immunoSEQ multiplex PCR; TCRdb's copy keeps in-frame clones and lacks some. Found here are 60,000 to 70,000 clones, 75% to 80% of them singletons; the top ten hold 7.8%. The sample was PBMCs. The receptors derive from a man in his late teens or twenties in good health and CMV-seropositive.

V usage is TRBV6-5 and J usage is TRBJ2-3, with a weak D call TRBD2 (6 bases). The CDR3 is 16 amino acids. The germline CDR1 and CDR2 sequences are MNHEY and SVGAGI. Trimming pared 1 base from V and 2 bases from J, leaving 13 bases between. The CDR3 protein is CASSYLTRGLTDTQYF. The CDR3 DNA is TGTGCCAGCAGTTACTTGACTAGGGGCCTCACAGATACGCAGTATTTT.

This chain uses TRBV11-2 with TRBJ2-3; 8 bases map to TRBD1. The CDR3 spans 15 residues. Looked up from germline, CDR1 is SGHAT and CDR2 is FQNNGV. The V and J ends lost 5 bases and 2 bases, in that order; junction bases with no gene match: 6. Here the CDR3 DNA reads TGTGCCAGCAGCCCTCAGGGGGCGTACACAGATACGCAGTATTTT. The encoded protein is CASSPQGAYTDTQYF.

For the CDR3, the DNA is TGCGCCAGCAGCTTGATTGGGCTAGCGGGAGCCTACAATGAGCAGTTCTTC. It encodes CASSLIGLAGAYNEQFF. The chain employs TRBV5-1 and TRBJ2-1; 10 positions agree with TRBD2. V shed 1 base, J shed 2 bases, and the junction held 6 bases outside the gene matches. The germline gives CDR1 SGHRS, CDR2 YFSETQ. The CDR3 consists of 17 residues.

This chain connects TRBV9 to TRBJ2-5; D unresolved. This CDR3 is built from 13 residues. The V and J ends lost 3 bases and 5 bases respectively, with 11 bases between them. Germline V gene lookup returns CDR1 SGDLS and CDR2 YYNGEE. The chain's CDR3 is CASSARPGETQYF. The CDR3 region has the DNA TGTGCCAGCAGCGCTAGGCCCGGGGAGACCCAGTACTTC.

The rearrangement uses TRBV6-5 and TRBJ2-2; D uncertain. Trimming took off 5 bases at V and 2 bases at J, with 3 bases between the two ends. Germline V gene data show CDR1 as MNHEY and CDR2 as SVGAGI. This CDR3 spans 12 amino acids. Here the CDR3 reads CASSPNTGELFF. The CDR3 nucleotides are TGTGCCAGCAGTCCTAACACCGGGGAGCTGTTTTTT.

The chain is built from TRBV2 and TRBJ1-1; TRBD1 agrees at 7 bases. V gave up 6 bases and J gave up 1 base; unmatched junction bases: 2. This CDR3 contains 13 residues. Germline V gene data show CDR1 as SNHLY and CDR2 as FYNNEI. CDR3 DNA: TGTGCCAGCAGCGGACAGGCGAACACTGAAGCTTTCTTT. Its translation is CASSGQANTEAFF. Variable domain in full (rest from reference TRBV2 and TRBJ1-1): EPEVTQTPSHQVTQMGQEVILRCVPISNHLYFYWYRQILGQKVEFLVSFYNNEISEKSEIFDDQFSVERPDGSNFTLKIRSTKLEDSAMYFCASSGQANTEAFFGQGTRLTVV.

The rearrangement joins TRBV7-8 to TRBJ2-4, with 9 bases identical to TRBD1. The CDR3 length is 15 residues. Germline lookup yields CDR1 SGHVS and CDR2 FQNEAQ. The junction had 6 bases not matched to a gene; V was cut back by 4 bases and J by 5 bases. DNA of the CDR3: TGTGCCAGCAGCTCCTCGGGACAGGGTGAAAACATTCAGTACTTC. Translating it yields CASSSSGQGENIQYF.

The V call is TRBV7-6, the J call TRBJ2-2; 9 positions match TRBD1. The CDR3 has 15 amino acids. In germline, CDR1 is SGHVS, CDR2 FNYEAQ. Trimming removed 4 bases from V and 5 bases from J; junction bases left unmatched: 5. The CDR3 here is CASSSTGGATGELFF. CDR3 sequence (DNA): TGTGCCAGCAGCTCCACAGGGGGCGCGACCGGGGAGCTGTTTTTT.